Sequencing of this TCR beta chain was carried out in a study of blood T cell repertoires in COVID-19. About the study: The United States, Italy and Spain supplied acute and convalescent COVID-19 samples. From T cells, B-cell-depleted T cells, or PBMCs came the material, which was cDNA or gDNA.

Per the original data handling: Amplification with reference gene primers provided the estimates of nucleated cell counts. Measured with immunoSEQ multiplex PCR; TCRdb has only the in-frame clones, and not every one. V and J calls and clone size are as listed in that table; D and trimming were resolved from the DNA. The sample has hundreds of thousands of clones, 83% seen once. Germline CDR1 and CDR2: LGHNA and YSLEER. J was trimmed by 5 bases and V by 1 base; bases with no gene match: 5. The CDR3 is 16 amino acids. The chain carries TRBV4-3 and TRBJ2-1; 10 bases are a match to TRBD2. This clonotype was obtained from a woman in her forties or fifties who had recovered from COVID-19. What was sequenced was peripheral blood. The CDR3 region has the DNA TGCGCCAGCAGCCAAGCCCCTAGCGGGAGACACAATGAGCAGTTCTTC. Protein: CASSQAPSGRHNEQFF.